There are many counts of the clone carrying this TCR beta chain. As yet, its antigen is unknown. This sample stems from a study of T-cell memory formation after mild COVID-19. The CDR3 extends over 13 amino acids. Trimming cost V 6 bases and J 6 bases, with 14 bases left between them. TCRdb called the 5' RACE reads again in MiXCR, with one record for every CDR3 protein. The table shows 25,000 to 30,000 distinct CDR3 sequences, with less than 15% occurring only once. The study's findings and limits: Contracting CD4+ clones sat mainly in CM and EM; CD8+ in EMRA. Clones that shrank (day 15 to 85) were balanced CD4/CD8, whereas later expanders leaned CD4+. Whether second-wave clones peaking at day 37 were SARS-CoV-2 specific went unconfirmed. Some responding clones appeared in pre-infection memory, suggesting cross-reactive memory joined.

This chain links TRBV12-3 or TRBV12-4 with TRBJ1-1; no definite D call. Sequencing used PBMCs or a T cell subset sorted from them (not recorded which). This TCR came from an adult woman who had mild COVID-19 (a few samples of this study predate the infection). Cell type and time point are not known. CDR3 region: CASSRIGRAEAFF. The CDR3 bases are TGTGCCAGCAGCCGAATCGGGCGAGCTGAAGCTTTCTTT.